The clone carrying this T cell receptor beta chain was detected a few times. Its matching antigen is unknown. CDR3 size: 12 residues. V lost 4 bases and J 3 bases, leaving 6 bases between the germline ends. The germline V gene encodes CDR1 MNHEY and CDR2 SVGAGI. PCR employed 60 Vbeta and 13 Jbeta primers. Produced via immunoSEQ multiplex PCR; TCRdb's table is partial and in-frame only. The table shows some 120,000 clones, with less than 75% occurring only once. The record originates from a study of cytomegalovirus exposure and HLA in healthy donors. General observations from the study: Later work found most CMV-associated TCR beta chains apparently HLA-restricted. The study designated 150 to 200 TCR beta chains cytomegalovirus-associated.

The receptor was derived from a woman aged 40-49 years in good health and CMV-seropositive. This chain uses TRBV6-5 with TRBJ1-1; D is perhaps TRBD1 (5 bases). The material sequenced was PBMCs. The CDR3 is CASSWGYTEAFF. CDR3 in DNA: TGTGCCAGCAGTTGGGGCTACACTGAAGCTTTCTTT.